The clone carrying this T cell receptor beta chain turned up a few times. The antigen is unknown. Carried by each TCR cDNA molecule was a unique molecular identifier. TCRdb reanalysed the 5' RACE reads using MiXCR and keeps one entry per CDR3 protein. Seen here are about 3,500 distinct CDR3 sequences, just over 5% observed once, and the top ten hold approximately 31%. This record belongs to a study of spatial heterogeneity in lung cancer. Germline V gives CDR1 LNHDA, CDR2 SQIVND (reference sequence). This CDR3 comprises 14 residues. The V gene end was trimmed by 6 bases and the J gene end by 5 bases; junction bases not matched to a gene: 4. Time point described: sample taken at primary tumor resection. A total of approximately 69 untreated early-stage non-small cell lung cancer patients served as donors. Study-wide findings and caveats: Counts that tracked tumor mutation counts were those of expanded intratumoral alpha and beta TCRs.

This chain uses TRBV19 with TRBJ1-5; 10 nucleotides agree with TRBD1. The clonotype comes from a female donor with early-stage non-small cell lung cancer. Sequenced here: lung tumor tissue, sampled at surgery. CDR3 sequence reads: CASSLGTGDQPQHF. In nucleotides, the CDR3 is TGTGCCAGTAGCCTCGGGACAGGGGATCAGCCCCAGCATTTT.